This is a list of T cell receptor beta chains from one sample in a study of blood T cell repertoires in COVID-19. The assay was immunoSEQ multiplex PCR, and TCRdb's table has in-frame clones only and misses some. The table has some 290,000 clones, more than 85% seen once; the top ten hold approximately 4%. Sequencing was carried out using peripheral blood. The receptors here all came from a man aged 18 to 35 with active or convalescent COVID-19. CDR3s include the opening cysteine and the closing phenylalanine or tryptophan. A D gene is named only where the DNA matches it firmly. Some rows mark clone size as missing; the rest say once, few, many or name a class of expanded clone.

clone_size	j_call	v_call	d_call	cdr3_nt	cdr3_aa
once	TRBJ1-2	TRBV12-2	-	TGTGCAAGTCGCCCCTCATTGAAGCAGGGGAGTTCGGAAGGCTACACCTTC	CASRPSLKQGSSEGYTF
-	TRBJ2-5	TRBV7-2	-	TGTGCCAGCGGCTCCCCGGGAAGGCAAGAGACCCAGTACTTC	CASGSPGRQETQYF
-	TRBJ1-6	TRBV18	-	TGTGCCAGCTCACCAATCGGGGCCTATAATTCACCCCTCCACTTT	CASSPIGAYNSPLHF
-	TRBJ1-5	TRBV5-6	-	TGTGCCAGCAGCTTGGGGCCGATCAATCAGCCCCAGCATTTT	CASSLGPINQPQHF
-	TRBJ1-6	TRBV19	TRBD1	TGTGCCACCTCAGGGGACAGGGGCAATTCACCCCTCCACTTT	CATSGDRGNSPLHF
few	TRBJ1-5	TRBV2	-	TGTGCCAGCAAGTTGGACAGTGGGAGCAATCAGCCCCAGCATTTT	CASKLDSGSNQPQHF
-	TRBJ1-6	TRBV30	TRBD1	TGTGCCTGGAGTTTTGAGGCAGGGGGGCGTTCACCCCTCCACTTT	CAWSFEAGGRSPLHF
-	TRBJ1-6	TRBV7-2	TRBD1	TGTGCCAGCAGCTTGGGGCGGGACAGGGGTTCACCCCTCCACTTT	CASSLGRDRGSPLHF
-	TRBJ2-7	TRBV19	TRBD1	TGTGCCAGTAGTAAAGGACAGGGAGGCGAGCAGTACTTC	CASSKGQGGEQYF
-	TRBJ1-2	TRBV14	-	TGTGCCAGCAGCCAAGATTCCCAGGCCTACACCTTC	CASSQDSQAYTF
-	TRBJ1-4	TRBV4-1	TRBD1	TGCGCCAGCAGCCAAGAGGGGGACAGTTACGGTCAACTGTTTTTT	CASSQEGDSYGQLFF
-	TRBJ2-1	TRBV19	-	TGTGCCAGTAGAGCCCCCAACGGGGTTGAGCAGTTCTTC	CASRAPNGVEQFF
-	TRBJ2-5	TRBV7-2	-	TGTGCCAGCAGCTTAGCGCCTAGTCAAGAGACCCAGTACTTC	CASSLAPSQETQYF
once	TRBJ2-5	TRBV5-5	-	TGTGCCAGCAGCCTCACAGGGTTGGAGACCCAGTACTTC	CASSLTGLETQYF
-	TRBJ1-2	TRBV24-1	-	TGTGCCACCAGTGACCCGACAGAGCCCATCTACACCTTC	CATSDPTEPIYTF
-	TRBJ2-1	TRBV7-8	TRBD2	TGTGCCAGCAGCCCGAGACTAGCGGCCTACAATGAGCAGTTCTTC	CASSPRLAAYNEQFF
-	TRBJ2-3	TRBV4-2	TRBD2	TGTGCCAGCAGCCAAGTTTTGCTAGCGGGGGGCCGAAAAGATACGCAGTATTTT	CASSQVLLAGGRKDTQYF
-	TRBJ2-3	TRBV2	TRBD1	TGTGCCAGCAGAACCGGGACAGGGTACACAGATACGCAGTATTTT	CASRTGTGYTDTQYF
-	TRBJ1-6	TRBV9	TRBD1	TGTGCCAGCCGTCACGGGACAGACCTTAATTCACCCCTCCACTTT	CASRHGTDLNSPLHF
few	TRBJ1-1	TRBV28	-	TGTGCCAGCAGCCCTGCCTACGACACCCTGAACACTGAAGCTTTCTTT	CASSPAYDTLNTEAFF
-	TRBJ1-6	TRBV5-5	-	TGTGCCAGCACCACTGAGGTCTATTCACCCCTCCACTTT	CASTTEVYSPLHF
-	TRBJ2-6	TRBV28	TRBD1	TGTGCCAGCAGTTTGGACAGGGTGAGTCGCGCCAACGTCCTGACTTTC	CASSLDRVSRANVLTF
-	TRBJ1-5	TRBV2	TRBD1	TGTGCCAGCAGAGATTCACCGACCGGGACAGGGAATCAGCCCCAGCATTTT	CASRDSPTGTGNQPQHF
-	TRBJ1-1	TRBV5-1	-	TGCGCCAGCAGCCGAACGGTGAACACTGAAGCTTTCTTT	CASSRTVNTEAFF
-	TRBJ1-5	TRBV21-1	-	TGTGCCAGGTGTACTCTGGGACAGCCTTATAGCAATCAGCCCCAGCATTTT	CARCTLGQPYSNQPQHF
-	TRBJ1-4	TRBV19	TRBD1	TGTGCCAGTAGCCCGGGACAGCTTAATGAAAAACTGTTTTTT	CASSPGQLNEKLFF
-	TRBJ2-2	TRBV20-1	-	TGCAGTGCTAGTGGGCTAGCGCATGGGGAGCTGTTTTTT	CSASGLAHGELFF
-	TRBJ1-4	TRBV15	TRBD1	TGTGCCACCAGCAGAGATGGGGGACAGGGGTATGAAAAACTGTTTTTT	CATSRDGGQGYEKLFF
once	TRBJ2-7	TRBV29-1	-	TGCAGCGGTGTAGGGTCCGGGTGGGGGACAAAAGGGGAGCAGTACTTC	CSGVGSGWGTKGEQYF
-	TRBJ2-1	TRBV11-3	-	TGTGCCAGCAGCTTAGGGGGGGAGACTAACTACAATGAGCAGTTCTTC	CASSLGGETNYNEQFF
once	TRBJ2-1	TRBV7-9	TRBD2	TGTGCCAGCAGCATACTAGCGAACATCTACAATGAGCAGTTCTTC	CASSILANIYNEQFF
-	TRBJ2-6	TRBV27	-	TGTGCCAGCAGTCGACAGGTTTCCTCTGGGGCCAACGTCCTGACTTTC	CASSRQVSSGANVLTF
-	TRBJ2-5	TRBV4-3	-	TGCGCCAGCAGCCCGACTTGGGGGACAAAAGAGACCCAGTACTTC	CASSPTWGTKETQYF
-	TRBJ2-5	TRBV6-1	-	TGTGCCAGCAGTGAAGACGGGACTCGTCAAGAGACCCAGTACTTC	CASSEDGTRQETQYF
-	TRBJ2-1	TRBV3-1/TRBV3-2	-	TGTGCCAGCAGCCAAGGTAAGCGGTTCTCCTACAATGAGCAGTTCTTC	CASSQGKRFSYNEQFF
-	TRBJ2-3	TRBV2	-	TGTGCCAGCAGTGAACAGGAAAGCACAGATACGCAGTATTTT	CASSEQESTDTQYF
-	TRBJ1-2	TRBV27	TRBD1	TGTGCCAGCAGTCCGTTGGGACAGGGGGCGTCAGGCTACACCTTC	CASSPLGQGASGYTF
-	TRBJ1-4	TRBV12-3/TRBV12-4	-	TGTGCCAGCATAGCACAGGGATATGAAAAACTGTTTTTT	CASIAQGYEKLFF
-	TRBJ1-1	TRBV19	-	TGTGCCAGTAGTATAGTAGGGGACACTGAAGCTTTCTTT	CASSIVGDTEAFF
-	TRBJ1-1	TRBV6-5	-	TGTGCCAGCAGATTACAGGGGAACACTGAAGCTTTCTTT	CASRLQGNTEAFF
-	TRBJ1-2	TRBV13	TRBD1	TGTGCCAGCAGCTTACCAAGGGACAGGGGGCATGGCTACACCTTC	CASSLPRDRGHGYTF
-	TRBJ2-3	TRBV14	-	TGTGCCAGCAGCCAAGGACGGCCAGGGGCTATCACAGATACGCAGTATTTT	CASSQGRPGAITDTQYF
-	TRBJ2-1	TRBV6-6	-	TGTGCCAGCAGTTTGGGACTCTCCAGCCGGCCCAATGAGCAGTTCTTC	CASSLGLSSRPNEQFF